The subject of this entry is one T cell receptor (beta chain). This sample stems from a study of blood T cells in healthy people across ages. Germline-derived CDR1 and CDR2 are DFQATT and SNEGSKA (reference sequence). V was pared by 1 base and J by 0 bases, with 15 bases of the junction left unmatched. The CDR3 sequence is 20 residues long. Primed by a sample-barcoded 5' primer and a J-beta primer mix, a second PCR proceeded for about 6 to 11 cycles. TCRdb redid the calling of the 5' RACE reads with MiXCR, one entry per CDR3 protein. The sample lists 750,000 to 1,000,000 distinct CDR3 sequences, 25% to 35% occurring once. These data also formed part of another study, on T cells of mothers and their children.

The receptor's source is a woman between 35 and 50 years old in good health. The chain combines TRBV20-1 with TRBJ2-1; 10 positions match TRBD2. Sequencing input: blood. Here the CDR3 reads CSARGELASGGYSSYNEQFF. The DNA for the CDR3 is TGCAGTGCTAGAGGGGAGTTGGCTAGCGGGGGTTATAGCTCCTACAATGAGCAGTTCTTC.